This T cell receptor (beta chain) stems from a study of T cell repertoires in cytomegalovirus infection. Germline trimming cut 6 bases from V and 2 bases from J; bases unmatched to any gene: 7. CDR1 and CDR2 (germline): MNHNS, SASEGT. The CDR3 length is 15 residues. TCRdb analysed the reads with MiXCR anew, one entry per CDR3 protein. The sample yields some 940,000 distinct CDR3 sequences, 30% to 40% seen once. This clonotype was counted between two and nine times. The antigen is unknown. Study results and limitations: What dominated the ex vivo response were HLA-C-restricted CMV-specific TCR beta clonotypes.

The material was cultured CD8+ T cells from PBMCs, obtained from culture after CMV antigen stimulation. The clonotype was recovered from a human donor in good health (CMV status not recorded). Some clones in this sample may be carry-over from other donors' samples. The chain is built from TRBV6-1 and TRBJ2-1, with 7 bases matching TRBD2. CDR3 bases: TGTGCCAGCAGCACGGGACTACTGACCTACAATGAGCAGTTCTTC. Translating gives CASSTGLLTYNEQFF.